This T cell receptor (beta chain) was captured by sequencing in a study of control samples from healthy donors and cancer patients. The CDR3 contains 16 residues. The germline CDR1 and CDR2 sequences are MNHEY and SVGAGI. The V and J ends lost 2 bases and 9 bases respectively, with 17 bases between them. The protocol was immunoSEQ multiplex PCR, while the TCRdb copy is restricted to in-frame clones and leaves out a portion. The sample holds some 200,000 clones, 85% to 95% seen once. The gene calls are TRBV6-5 and TRBJ1-6, with D possibly matching TRBD1 (5 bases). The receptor was isolated from a man younger than 30 in good health. The sequenced sample was blood. In DNA form, the CDR3 reads TGTGCCAGCAGTTACCACTTCCGGGACGAAACTTCACCCCTCCACTTT. Amino acids: CASSYHFRDETSPLHF.